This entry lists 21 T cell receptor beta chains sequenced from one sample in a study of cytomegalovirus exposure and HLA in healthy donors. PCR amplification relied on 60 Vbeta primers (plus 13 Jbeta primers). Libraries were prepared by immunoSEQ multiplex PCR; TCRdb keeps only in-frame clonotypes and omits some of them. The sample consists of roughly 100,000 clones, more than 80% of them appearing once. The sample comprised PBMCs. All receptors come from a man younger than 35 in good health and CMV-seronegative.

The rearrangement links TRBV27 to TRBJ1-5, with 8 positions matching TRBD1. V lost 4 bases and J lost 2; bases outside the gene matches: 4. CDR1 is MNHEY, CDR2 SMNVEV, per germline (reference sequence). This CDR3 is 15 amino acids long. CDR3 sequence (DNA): TGTGCCAGCAGTTCCGGGACAGGTGGCAATCAGCCCCAGCATTTT. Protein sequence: CASSSGTGGNQPQHF.

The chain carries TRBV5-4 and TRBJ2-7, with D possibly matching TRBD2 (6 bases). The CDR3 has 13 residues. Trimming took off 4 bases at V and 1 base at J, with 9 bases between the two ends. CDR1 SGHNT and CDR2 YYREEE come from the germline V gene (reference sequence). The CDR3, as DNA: TGTGCCAGCAGCGGGGGACTTTCCTACGAGCAGTACTTC. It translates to CASSGGLSYEQYF.

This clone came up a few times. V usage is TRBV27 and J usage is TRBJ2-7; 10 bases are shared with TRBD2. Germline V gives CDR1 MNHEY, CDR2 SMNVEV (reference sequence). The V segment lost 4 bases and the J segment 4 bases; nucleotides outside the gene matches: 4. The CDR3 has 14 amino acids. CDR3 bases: TGTGCCAGCAGTTGGACTAGCGGAGGATACGAGCAGTACTTC. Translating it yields CASSWTSGGYEQYF.

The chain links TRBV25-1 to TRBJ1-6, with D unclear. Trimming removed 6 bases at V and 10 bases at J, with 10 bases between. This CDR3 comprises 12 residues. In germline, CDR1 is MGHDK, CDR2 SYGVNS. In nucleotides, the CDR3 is TGTGCCAGCAGAGACGGTAGCTCACCCCTCCACTTT. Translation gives CASRDGSSPLHF.

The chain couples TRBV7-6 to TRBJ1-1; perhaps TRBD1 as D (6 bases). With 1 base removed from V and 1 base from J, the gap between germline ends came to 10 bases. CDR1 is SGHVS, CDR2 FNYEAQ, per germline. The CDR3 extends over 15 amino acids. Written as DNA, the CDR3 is TGTGCCAGCAGCTTAGGCGGGGGGCGGAACACTGAAGCTTTCTTT. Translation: CASSLGGGRNTEAFF.

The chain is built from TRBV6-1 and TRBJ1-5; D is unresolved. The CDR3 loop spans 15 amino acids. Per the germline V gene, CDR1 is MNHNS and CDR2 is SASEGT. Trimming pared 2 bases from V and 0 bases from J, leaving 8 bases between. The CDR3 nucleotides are TGTGCCAGCAGTGAATCAGCGCTTAGCAATCAGCCCCAGCATTTT. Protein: CASSESALSNQPQHF.

CDR3 residues: CASSIETGPSGIHTEAFF. The DNA for the CDR3 is TGTGCCAGTAGTATAGAGACAGGGCCTTCTGGGATTCACACTGAAGCTTTCTTT. The chain combines TRBV19 with TRBJ1-1, with TRBD1 matching 7 bases. Unmatched junction bases numbered 13, after V lost 0 bases and J lost 3 bases. The CDR3 has 18 amino acids. Germline assignment: CDR1 LNHDA and CDR2 SQIVND (reference sequence).

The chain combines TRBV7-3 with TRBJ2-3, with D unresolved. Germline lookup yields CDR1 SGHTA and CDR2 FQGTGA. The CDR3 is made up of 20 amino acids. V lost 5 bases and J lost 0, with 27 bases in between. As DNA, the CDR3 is TGTGCCAGCAGCCCGGTCGGCCTCGGGTTTGCTGACTCTAGCACAGATACGCAGTATTTT. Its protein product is CASSPVGLGFADSSTDTQYF.

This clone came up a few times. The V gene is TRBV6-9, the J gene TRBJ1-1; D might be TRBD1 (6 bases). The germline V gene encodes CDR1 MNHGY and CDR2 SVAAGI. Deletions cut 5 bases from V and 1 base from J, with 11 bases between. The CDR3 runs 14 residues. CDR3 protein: CASSTGSGNTEAFF. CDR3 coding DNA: TGTGCCAGCAGTACAGGGTCGGGGAACACTGAAGCTTTCTTT.

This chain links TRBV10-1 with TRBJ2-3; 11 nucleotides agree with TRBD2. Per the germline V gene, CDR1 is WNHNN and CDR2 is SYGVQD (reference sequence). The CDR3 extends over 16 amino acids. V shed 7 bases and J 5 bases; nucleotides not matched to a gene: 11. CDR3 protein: CASKADLAGGRDTQYF. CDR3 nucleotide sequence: TGCGCCAGCAAAGCGGATCTAGCGGGGGGCCGAGATACGCAGTATTTT.

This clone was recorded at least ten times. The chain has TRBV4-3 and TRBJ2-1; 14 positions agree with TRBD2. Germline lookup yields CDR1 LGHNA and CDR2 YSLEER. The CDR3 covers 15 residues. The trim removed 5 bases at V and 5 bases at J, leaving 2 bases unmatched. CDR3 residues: CASSWTSGRNNEQFF. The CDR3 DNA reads TGCGCCAGCAGCTGGACTAGCGGGAGGAACAATGAGCAGTTCTTC.

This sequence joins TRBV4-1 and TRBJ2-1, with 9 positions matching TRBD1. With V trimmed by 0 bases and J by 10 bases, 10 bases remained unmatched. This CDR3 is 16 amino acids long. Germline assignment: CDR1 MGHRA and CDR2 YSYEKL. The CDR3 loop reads CASSQEPGQGLGEQFF. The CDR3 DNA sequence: TGCGCCAGCAGCCAAGAGCCGGGACAGGGTCTGGGCGAGCAGTTCTTC.

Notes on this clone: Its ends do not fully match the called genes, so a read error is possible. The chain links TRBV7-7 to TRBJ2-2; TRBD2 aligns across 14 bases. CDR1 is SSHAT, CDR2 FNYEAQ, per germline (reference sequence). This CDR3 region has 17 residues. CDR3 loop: CASSPGTSGSYTGELFF. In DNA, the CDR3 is TGTGCTAGCAGTCCCGGGACTAGCGGGAGTTATACCGGGGAGCTGTTTTTT.

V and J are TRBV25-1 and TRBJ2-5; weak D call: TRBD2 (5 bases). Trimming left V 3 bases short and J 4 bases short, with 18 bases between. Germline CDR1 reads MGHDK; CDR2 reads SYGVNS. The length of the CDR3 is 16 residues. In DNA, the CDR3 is TGTGCCAGCAGTGACCTGAGCTCCCTTCGGGGAGAGACCCAGTACTTC. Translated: CASSDLSSLRGETQYF.

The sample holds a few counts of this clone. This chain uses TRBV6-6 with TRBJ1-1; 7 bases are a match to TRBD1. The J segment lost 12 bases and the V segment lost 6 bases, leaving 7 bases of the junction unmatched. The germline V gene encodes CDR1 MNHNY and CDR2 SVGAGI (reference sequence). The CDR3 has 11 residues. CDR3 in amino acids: CASSLEGATFF. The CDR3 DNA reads TGTGCCAGCAGCCTAGAGGGGGCTACTTTCTTT.

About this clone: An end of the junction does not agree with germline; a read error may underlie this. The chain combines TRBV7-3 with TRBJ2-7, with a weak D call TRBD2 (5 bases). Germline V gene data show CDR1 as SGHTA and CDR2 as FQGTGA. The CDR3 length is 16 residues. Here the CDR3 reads CASSLTPFSVSYEQYF. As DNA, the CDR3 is TGTGCCAGCAGCCTAACTCCTTTTAGCGTCTCCTACGAGCAGTACTTC.

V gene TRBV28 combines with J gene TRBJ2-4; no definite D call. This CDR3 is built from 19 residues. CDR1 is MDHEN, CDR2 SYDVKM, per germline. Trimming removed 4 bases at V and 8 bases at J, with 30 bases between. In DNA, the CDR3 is TGTGCCAGCAGTTCTCCCCGATTTCTGAGTGGTCCGCTCCAGGACATTCAGTACTTC. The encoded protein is CASSSPRFLSGPLQDIQYF.

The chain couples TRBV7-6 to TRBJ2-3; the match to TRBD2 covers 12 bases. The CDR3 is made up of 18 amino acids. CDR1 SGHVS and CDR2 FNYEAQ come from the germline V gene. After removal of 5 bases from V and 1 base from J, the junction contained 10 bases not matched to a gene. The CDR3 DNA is TGTGCCAGCAGCCCCAGGACTAGCGGGAAGGTGGGCACAGATACGCAGTATTTT. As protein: CASSPRTSGKVGTDTQYF.

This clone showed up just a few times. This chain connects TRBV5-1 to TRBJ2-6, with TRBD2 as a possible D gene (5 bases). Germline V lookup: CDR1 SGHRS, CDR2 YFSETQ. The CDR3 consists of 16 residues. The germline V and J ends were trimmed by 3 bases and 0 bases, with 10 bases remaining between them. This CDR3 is CASSSGLSSGANVLTF. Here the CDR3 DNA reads TGCGCCAGCAGCTCCGGACTGAGCTCTGGGGCCAACGTCCTGACTTTC.

Written as DNA, the CDR3 is TGTGCCAGCAGTGCGGGACAGGCGCCAACCTATGGCTACACCTTC. This codes for CASSAGQAPTYGYTF. The V gene is TRBV6-1, the J gene TRBJ1-2; 8 nucleotides agree with TRBD1. V was clipped by 4 bases and J by 4 bases; unmatched bases: 8. Germline CDR1 is MNHNS and CDR2 is SASEGT. This CDR3 region has 15 residues.

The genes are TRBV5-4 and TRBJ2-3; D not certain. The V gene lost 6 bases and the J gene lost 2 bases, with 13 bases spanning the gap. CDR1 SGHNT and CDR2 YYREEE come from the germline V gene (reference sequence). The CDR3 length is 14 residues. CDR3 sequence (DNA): TGTGCCAGCAACCCGCAAACGGTCACAGATACGCAGTATTTT. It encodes CASNPQTVTDTQYF.